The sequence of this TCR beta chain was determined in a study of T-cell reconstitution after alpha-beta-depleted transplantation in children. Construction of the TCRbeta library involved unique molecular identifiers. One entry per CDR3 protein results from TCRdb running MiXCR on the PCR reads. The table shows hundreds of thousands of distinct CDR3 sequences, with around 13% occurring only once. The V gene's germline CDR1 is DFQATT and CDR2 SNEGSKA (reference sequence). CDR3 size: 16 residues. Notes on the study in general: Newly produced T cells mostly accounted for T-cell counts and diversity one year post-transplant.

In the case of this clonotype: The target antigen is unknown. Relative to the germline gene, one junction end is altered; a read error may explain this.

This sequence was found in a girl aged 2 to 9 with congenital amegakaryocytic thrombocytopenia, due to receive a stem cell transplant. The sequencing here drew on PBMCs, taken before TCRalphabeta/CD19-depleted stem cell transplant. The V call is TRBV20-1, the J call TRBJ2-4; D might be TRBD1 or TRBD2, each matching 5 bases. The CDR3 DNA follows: TGCTGTGCCCCGGCCCCCGGGACCATCGTCGAGCACATTCAGTACTTC. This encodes CCAPAPGTIVEHIQYF.